Below, 25 T cell receptor beta chains from the same sample are listed, as sequenced in a study of blood T cell repertoires in COVID-19. The repertoire was sequenced with immunoSEQ multiplex PCR; TCRdb's copy has only in-frame clones and lacks some. The top ten hold over 3.5% of the sample, which has 250,000 to 350,000 clones, roughly 90% seen once. The source material was PBMCs or T cells enriched from blood (not recorded which). These receptors were taken from a woman aged 18-30 years with acute COVID-19.

The chain recombines TRBV30 with TRBJ1-2; possible D gene TRBD1, 6 bases. V lost 2 bases and J lost 8, with 21 bases in between. The CDR3 consists of 15 residues. Per the germline V gene, CDR1 is GTSNPN and CDR2 is SVGIG (reference sequence). The CDR3 here is CAWSFYPGGQQGYTF. In DNA form, the CDR3 reads TGTGCCTGGAGTTTCTACCCGGGGGGCCAGCAAGGCTACACCTTC.

The CDR3: CATSDFSSAVQFF. The CDR3 bases are TGTGCCACCAGTGATTTCTCTTCGGCGGTGCAGTTCTTC. The rearrangement uses TRBV24-1 and TRBJ2-1; unclear D gene. Germline V lookup: CDR1 KGHDR, CDR2 SFDVKD. The CDR3 is made up of 13 amino acids. Trimming removed 1 base at V and 12 bases at J, with 12 bases between.

The chain couples TRBV9 to TRBJ2-7, with D perhaps TRBD1 (6 bases). With 4 bases removed from V and 5 bases from J, the gap between germline ends came to 13 bases. This CDR3 is 13 amino acids long. CDR1 is SGDLS, CDR2 YYNGEE, per germline. The CDR3 sequence: CASSPTGTNEQYF. For the CDR3, the DNA is TGTGCCAGCAGCCCGACAGGAACCAACGAGCAGTACTTC. Variable domain in full (rest from reference TRBV9 and TRBJ2-7): DSGVTQTPKHLITATGQRVTLRCSPRSGDLSVYWYQQSLDQGLQFLIQYYNGEERAKGNILERFSAQQFPDLHSELNLSSLELGDSALYFCASSPTGTNEQYFGPGTRLTVT.

The chain is built from TRBV3-1 (or the pseudogene TRBV3-2) and TRBJ2-6, with 11 nucleotides matching TRBD2. Germline trimming cut 3 bases from V and 2 bases from J; bases unmatched to any gene: 6. CDR3 size: 18 residues. Germline loops: CDR1 LGHDT, CDR2 YNNKEL (reference sequence). The CDR3 coding sequence is TGTGCCAGCAGCCATTTAGCGGGAGGGGGTACTGGGGCCAACGTCCTGACTTTC. Amino acids: CASSHLAGGGTGANVLTF.

V is TRBV18 and J is TRBJ1-2; D is perhaps TRBD1 (6 bases). This CDR3 spans 17 amino acids. Trimming removed 2 bases at V and 0 bases at J, with 16 bases between. Per the germline V gene, CDR1 is KGHSH and CDR2 is LQKENI. CDR3 protein: CASSPFRQTGSNYGYTF. CDR3 bases: TGTGCCAGCTCACCATTTCGCCAGACAGGCTCTAACTATGGCTACACCTTC.

The CDR3 region is CASSRAGERATQYF. The CDR3 region has the DNA TGTGCCAGCAGCCGCGCGGGGGAGAGGGCTACGCAGTATTTT. The chain carries TRBV7-9 and TRBJ2-3, with 7 nucleotides matching TRBD2. The V gene's germline CDR1 is SEHNR and CDR2 FQNEAQ (reference sequence). There are 14 residues in the CDR3. V dropped 5 bases and J dropped 8; count of bases not matched to a gene: 10.

The chain links TRBV28 to TRBJ2-3; 10 bases fit TRBD2. The V gene end was trimmed by 11 bases and the J gene end by 5 bases; junction bases not matched to a gene: 10. CDR3 size: 14 residues. Germline V gives CDR1 MDHEN, CDR2 SYDVKM. In nucleotides, the CDR3 is TGTGCCGGTGGTGAGCGGGAGGGATTAGATACGCAGTATTTT. Translating gives CAGGEREGLDTQYF.

The V call is TRBV7-2, the J call TRBJ2-7; maybe TRBD1 (6 bases). Germline CDR1 and CDR2: SGHTA and FQGNSA. Trimming cost V 5 bases and J 1 base, with 15 bases left between them. The CDR3 covers 15 residues. CDR3 DNA: TGTGCCAGCAGCACCCAGGGGTTGGGTTCCTACGAGCAGTACTTC. It yields the protein CASSTQGLGSYEQYF.

The chain has TRBV19 and TRBJ1-5, with D perhaps matching TRBD1 (5 bases). The CDR3 loop spans 18 amino acids. Germline V gene sequence: CDR1 LNHDA, CDR2 SQIVND (reference sequence). Trimming shortened V by 7 bases and J by 0 bases, and 22 bases separated the two germline ends. CDR3 residues: CASTEWSDSQYSNQPQHF. The CDR3, as DNA: TGTGCCAGTACCGAATGGAGTGACAGCCAGTATAGCAATCAGCCCCAGCATTTT.

This rearrangement joins TRBV2 to TRBJ1-1, with 7 bases that match TRBD1. CDR1 is SNHLY and CDR2 is FYNNEI in the germline V gene. CDR3 length: 16 amino acids. V lost 8 bases to trimming and J lost 1 base; unmatched junction nucleotides: 13. CDR3 amino acids: CASSRQGGHANTEAFF. CDR3 coding DNA: TGTGCCAGCTCCCGACAGGGAGGCCATGCGAACACTGAAGCTTTCTTT.

The chain recombines TRBV5-1 with TRBJ2-5; TRBD2 aligns across 10 bases. The CDR3 is 18 amino acids. The trim removed 0 bases at V and 0 bases at J, leaving 8 bases unmatched. Germline CDR1 reads SGHRS; CDR2 reads YFSETQ. CDR3 in amino acids: CASSLVPAGGKNQETQYF. The CDR3 DNA is TGCGCCAGCAGCTTGGTTCCAGCGGGAGGGAAAAACCAAGAGACCCAGTACTTC.

As concerns this clone: One junction end does not reproduce the germline sequence, and a read error may be involved. The chain uses TRBV12-3 or TRBV12-4 and TRBJ2-7, with D unresolved. The CDR3 consists of 12 residues. The CDR3 nucleotides are TGTGCCAGCAGTTTAGCGCTAACAGCTTTTGGCTTC. As protein: CASSLALTAFGF.

The chain has TRBV5-1 and TRBJ2-7; a possible D gene is TRBD2 (5 bases). The CDR3 has 13 amino acids. The V gene lost 0 bases and the J gene lost 7 bases, with 11 bases spanning the gap. Germline CDR1 is SGHRS and CDR2 is YFSETQ. This CDR3 reads CASSLGVRGEQYF. In DNA form, the CDR3 reads TGCGCCAGCAGCTTGGGGGTCCGCGGGGAGCAGTACTTC. The complete variable domain, with remaining parts taken from reference TRBV5-1 and TRBJ2-7, reads KAGVTQTPRYLIKTRGQQVTLSCSPISGHRSVSWYQQTPGQGLQFLFEYFSETQRNKGNFPGRFSGRQFSNSRSEMNVSTLELGDSALYLCASSLGVRGEQYFGPGTRLTVT.

This chain connects TRBV30 to TRBJ1-6, with TRBD1 matching over 8 bases. CDR3 size: 13 residues. Germline CDR1 GTSNPN, CDR2 SVGIG (reference sequence). V lost 0 bases, J lost 9 bases, and 1 base stayed unmatched. The CDR3 here is CAWSVDRGSPLHF. In nucleotides, the CDR3 is TGTGCCTGGAGTGTAGACAGGGGTTCACCCCTCCACTTT.

The V and J genes are TRBV9 and TRBJ1-2; D perhaps matches TRBD1 (5 bases). The germline gives CDR1 SGDLS, CDR2 YYNGEE. V gave up 4 bases and J gave up 4 bases, with 17 bases separating them. CDR3 length equals 15 residues. The CDR3: CASSPAPGEGYGYTF. The CDR3 DNA reads as TGTGCCAGCAGCCCGGCCCCGGGGGAAGGCTATGGCTACACCTTC. Full variable domain (missing parts from reference TRBV9 and TRBJ1-2): DSGVTQTPKHLITATGQRVTLRCSPRSGDLSVYWYQQSLDQGLQFLIQYYNGEERAKGNILERFSAQQFPDLHSELNLSSLELGDSALYFCASSPAPGEGYGYTFGSGTRLTVV.

J is TRBJ2-2 and V is TRBV5-1, with TRBD2 matching over 7 bases. CDR3 length equals 17 residues. The germline V gene encodes CDR1 SGHRS and CDR2 YFSETQ. The ends lost 0 bases at V and 4 bases at J; junction bases unmatched: 9. The CDR3 sequence: CASSLAGGPPSTGELFF. CDR3 coding DNA: TGCGCCAGCAGCTTGGCGGGAGGCCCCCCGAGCACCGGGGAGCTGTTTTTT.

This sequence joins TRBV18 and TRBJ1-2; possibly TRBD1 for D (6 bases). The V and J ends lost 3 bases and 1 base respectively, with 15 bases between them. The CDR3 has 16 amino acids. Germline assignment: CDR1 KGHSH and CDR2 LQKENI. In nucleotides, the CDR3 is TGTGCCAGCTCACCCATGGACAGTTCTCTTAACTATGGCTACACCTTC. Translation: CASSPMDSSLNYGYTF. The variable domain in full, with the rest retrieved from reference TRBV18 and TRBJ1-2, is NAGVMQNPRHLVRRRGQEARLRCSPMKGHSHVYWYRQLPEEGLKFMVYLQKENIIDESGMPKERFSAEFPKEGPSILRIQQVVRGDSAAYFCASSPMDSSLNYGYTFGSGTRLTVV.

The CDR3 reads CASLVPYRSISYNSPLHF. In DNA, the CDR3 is TGCGCCAGCCTCGTACCTTACAGGAGTATCTCCTATAATTCACCCCTCCACTTT. The gene calls are TRBV10-1 and TRBJ1-6, with D tentatively TRBD1 (5 bases). Germline V gene sequence: CDR1 WNHNN, CDR2 SYGVQD (reference sequence). CDR3 size: 18 residues. V gave up 8 bases and J gave up 0 bases, with 20 bases separating them.

The rearrangement uses TRBV3-1 (or the pseudogene TRBV3-2) and TRBJ2-7; possible D gene TRBD2, 6 bases. Trimming cost V 0 bases and J 3 bases, with 9 bases left between them. Germline CDR1 and CDR2: LGHDT and YNNKEL (reference sequence). The CDR3 covers 14 residues. The CDR3 reads CASSQDWGVYEQYF. CDR3 sequence (DNA): TGTGCCAGCAGCCAAGATTGGGGGGTCTACGAGCAGTACTTC.

The chain combines TRBV7-9 with TRBJ1-3; TRBD1 agrees at 7 bases. CDR3 length equals 15 residues. The V segment lost 6 bases and the J segment 4 bases; nucleotides outside the gene matches: 9. In germline, CDR1 is SEHNR, CDR2 FQNEAQ (reference sequence). DNA of the CDR3: TGTGCCAGCAGGGGGCAACAGGGGCCCGGAAACACCATATATTTT. Its translation is CASRGQQGPGNTIYF.

V and J are TRBV28 and TRBJ2-7; possibly TRBD1 for D (6 bases). The germline CDR1 and CDR2 sequences are MDHEN and SYDVKM. V was trimmed by 3 bases and J by 2 bases, leaving 11 bases between them. The CDR3 covers 14 residues. The CDR3: CASSFRNRAYEQYF. DNA of the CDR3: TGTGCCAGCAGTTTTAGAAACAGGGCCTACGAGCAGTACTTC.

V is TRBV27 and J is TRBJ1-4; D might be TRBD1 (6 bases). CDR1 is MNHEY, CDR2 SMNVEV, per germline (reference sequence). Trimming took off 3 bases at V and 8 bases at J, with 13 bases between the two ends. CDR3 length: 14 amino acids. CDR3 coding DNA: TGTGCCAGCAGTTTCCCCGGACAGAACGAAAAACTGTTTTTT. Protein product: CASSFPGQNEKLFF.

CDR3 amino acids: CATPGGWETQYF. Here the CDR3 DNA reads TGTGCCACCCCAGGGGGGTGGGAGACCCAGTACTTC. J is TRBJ2-5 and V is TRBV5-8; D possibly corresponds to TRBD1 (7 bases). V dropped 9 bases and J dropped 5 bases, with 14 bases sitting between them. Germline V CDR1 and CDR2: SGHTS, YDEGEE. The length of the CDR3 is 12 residues.

This clone was seen only a few times. The chain joins TRBV2 to TRBJ2-7; D perhaps matches TRBD2 (6 bases). V was trimmed by 7 bases and J by 5 bases, leaving 15 bases between them. The CDR3 length is 13 residues. Per germline, CDR1 SNHLY and CDR2 FYNNEI. The CDR3 region is CASKGGIPNEQYF. CDR3 DNA sequence: TGTGCCAGCAAAGGCGGGATTCCCAACGAGCAGTACTTC. Combining the CDR3 with reference TRBV2 and TRBJ2-7 gives the whole variable domain EPEVTQTPSHQVTQMGQEVILRCVPISNHLYFYWYRQILGQKVEFLVSFYNNEISEKSEIFDDQFSVERPDGSNFTLKIRSTKLEDSAMYFCASKGGIPNEQYFGPGTRLTVT.

The chain employs TRBV12-3 or TRBV12-4 and TRBJ1-1, with TRBD1 identical over 9 bases. V was clipped by 3 bases and J by 7 bases; unmatched bases: 3. The CDR3 contains 13 residues. The CDR3 sequence is CASSFEGQGEAFF. The CDR3 DNA is TGTGCCAGCAGTTTCGAGGGACAGGGTGAAGCTTTCTTT.